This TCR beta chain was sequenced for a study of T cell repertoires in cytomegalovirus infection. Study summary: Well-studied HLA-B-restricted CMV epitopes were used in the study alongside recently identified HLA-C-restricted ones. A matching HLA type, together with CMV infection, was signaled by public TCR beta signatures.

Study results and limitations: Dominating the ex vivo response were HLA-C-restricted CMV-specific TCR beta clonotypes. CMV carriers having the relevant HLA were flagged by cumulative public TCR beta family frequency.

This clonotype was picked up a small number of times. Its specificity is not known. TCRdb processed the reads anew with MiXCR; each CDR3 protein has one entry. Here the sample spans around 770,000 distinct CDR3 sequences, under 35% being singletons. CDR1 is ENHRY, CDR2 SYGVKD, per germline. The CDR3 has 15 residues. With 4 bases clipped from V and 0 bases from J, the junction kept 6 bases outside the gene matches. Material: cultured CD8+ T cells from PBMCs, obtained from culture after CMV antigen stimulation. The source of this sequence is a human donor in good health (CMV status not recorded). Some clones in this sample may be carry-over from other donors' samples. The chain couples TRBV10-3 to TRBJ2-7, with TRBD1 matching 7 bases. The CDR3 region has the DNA TGTGCCATCAGTGGGGGACAGAGTAGCTCCTACGAGCAGTACGTC. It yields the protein CAISGGQSSSYEQYV.